This T cell receptor (beta chain) is from a study of T cell repertoires in cytomegalovirus infection (dated 2019 in TCRdb). Turning to the overall study: Donor HLA type was relevant to the analysis, as public TCR beta signatures indicated carriage of CMV infection together with the matching HLA type. The paper's findings and limits, for the study overall: The ex vivo response was dominated by HLA-C-restricted CMV-specific TCR beta clonotypes, which also provided the single most frequent clonotype in two of eight donors. In both this cohort and an independent roughly 330-donor cohort, the cumulative frequency of public TCR beta family members distinguished carriers of CMV infection plus the relevant HLA type.

This clonotype was seen a handful of times. The antigen it binds to is not known. No qualities accompany the bases; no much larger clone lies one base away. Instrument on record: Illumina HiSeq 1500. The raw public reads went through TCRdb reprocessing: fastp at Q25, MiXCR clone calling, in-frame beta chains kept. Rows with one shared CDR3 protein collapse into an entry with the most common genes and DNA. Within this sample are about 490,000 distinct CDR3 sequences, with more than 15% of them counted one time only. Together, the top ten hold 20% to 30% of the sample. CDR1 SNHLY and CDR2 FYNNEI were looked up in the germline V gene. Trimming takes 8 bases from V and 7 bases from J, and the germline ends sit 15 bases apart. The CDR3 measures 14 amino acids from cysteine to phenylalanine. CDR3 DNA only is kept here, 42 bases in frame from base 1.

The source material was CD8+ T cells from PBMCs. This receptor was obtained from a human donor in good health (CMV status not recorded). Some clones in this sample may be carry-over from other donors' samples. This receptor chain uses TRBV2 and TRBJ1-6; the D segment cannot be called with confidence. The CDR3 sequence is CASGPTGKNSPLHF. In nucleotide form, the sequence is TGTGCCAGCGGCCCCACTGGGAAGAATTCACCCCTCCACTTT.